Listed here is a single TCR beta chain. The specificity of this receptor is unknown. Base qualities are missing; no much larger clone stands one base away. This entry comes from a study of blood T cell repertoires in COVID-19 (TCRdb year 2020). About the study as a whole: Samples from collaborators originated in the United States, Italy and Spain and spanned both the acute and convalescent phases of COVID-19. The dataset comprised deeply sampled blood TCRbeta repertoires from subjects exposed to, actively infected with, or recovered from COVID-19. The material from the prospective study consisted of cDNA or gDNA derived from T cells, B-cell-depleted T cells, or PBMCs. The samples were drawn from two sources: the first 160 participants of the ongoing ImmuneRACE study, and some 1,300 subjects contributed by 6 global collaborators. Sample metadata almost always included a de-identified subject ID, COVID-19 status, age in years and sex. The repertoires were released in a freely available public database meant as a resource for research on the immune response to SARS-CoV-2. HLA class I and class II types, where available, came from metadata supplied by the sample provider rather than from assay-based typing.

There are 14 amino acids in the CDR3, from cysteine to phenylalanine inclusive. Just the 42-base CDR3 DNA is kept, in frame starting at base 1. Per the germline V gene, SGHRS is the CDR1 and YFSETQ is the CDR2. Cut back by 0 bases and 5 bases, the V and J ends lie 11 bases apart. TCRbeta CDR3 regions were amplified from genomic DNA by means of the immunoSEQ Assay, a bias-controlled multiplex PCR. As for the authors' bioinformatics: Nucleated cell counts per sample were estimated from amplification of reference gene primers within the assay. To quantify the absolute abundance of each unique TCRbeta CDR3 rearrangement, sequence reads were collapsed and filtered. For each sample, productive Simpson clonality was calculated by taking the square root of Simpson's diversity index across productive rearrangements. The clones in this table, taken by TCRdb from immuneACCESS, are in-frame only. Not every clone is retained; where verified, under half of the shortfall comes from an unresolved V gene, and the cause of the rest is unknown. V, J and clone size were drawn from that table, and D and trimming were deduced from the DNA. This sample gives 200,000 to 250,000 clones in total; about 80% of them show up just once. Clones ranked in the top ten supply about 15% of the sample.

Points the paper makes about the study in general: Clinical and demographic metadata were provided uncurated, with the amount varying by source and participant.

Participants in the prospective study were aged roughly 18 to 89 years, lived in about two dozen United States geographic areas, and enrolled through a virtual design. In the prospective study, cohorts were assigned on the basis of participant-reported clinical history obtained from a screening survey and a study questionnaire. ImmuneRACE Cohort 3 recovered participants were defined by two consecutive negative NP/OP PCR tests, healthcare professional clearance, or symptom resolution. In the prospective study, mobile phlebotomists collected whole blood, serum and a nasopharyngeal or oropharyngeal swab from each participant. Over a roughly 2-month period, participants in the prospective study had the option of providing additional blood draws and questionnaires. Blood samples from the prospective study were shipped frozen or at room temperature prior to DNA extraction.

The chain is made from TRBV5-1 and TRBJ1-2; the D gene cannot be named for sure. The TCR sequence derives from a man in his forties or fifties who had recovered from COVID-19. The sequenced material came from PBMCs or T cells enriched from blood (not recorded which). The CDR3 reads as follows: CASSLEYTEYGYTF. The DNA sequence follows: TGCGCCAGCAGCTTGGAGTATACAGAATATGGCTACACCTTC.